This T cell receptor (beta chain) was obtained from a study of blood T cells in healthy people across ages. Study conclusions and caveats: One million T cells yielded diversity estimates that were considered underestimates.

To note about this clonotype: The antigen remains unidentified.

V was trimmed by 1 base and J by 8 bases, leaving 10 bases between them. Germline V gives CDR1 SGHRS, CDR2 YFSETQ. This CDR3 contains 13 residues. A sample-barcoded 5' primer and a J-beta primer mix were used in a second PCR of about 7 to 11 cycles. Any given sample supplied a minimum of 2.5 million CDR3-containing paired-end reads. MiXCR was run by TCRdb on the 5' RACE reads, yielding one entry per CDR3 protein. The sample yields roughly 2 million distinct CDR3 sequences, 49% seen once. The sequenced material came from blood. The chain couples TRBV5-1 to TRBJ2-1; D is possibly TRBD1 or TRBD2 (5 bases each). This TCR was recovered from a middle-aged woman in good health. The CDR3 protein is CASSLFVGDEQFF. The CDR3 DNA reads TGCGCCAGCAGCTTGTTTGTGGGGGATGAGCAGTTCTTC.